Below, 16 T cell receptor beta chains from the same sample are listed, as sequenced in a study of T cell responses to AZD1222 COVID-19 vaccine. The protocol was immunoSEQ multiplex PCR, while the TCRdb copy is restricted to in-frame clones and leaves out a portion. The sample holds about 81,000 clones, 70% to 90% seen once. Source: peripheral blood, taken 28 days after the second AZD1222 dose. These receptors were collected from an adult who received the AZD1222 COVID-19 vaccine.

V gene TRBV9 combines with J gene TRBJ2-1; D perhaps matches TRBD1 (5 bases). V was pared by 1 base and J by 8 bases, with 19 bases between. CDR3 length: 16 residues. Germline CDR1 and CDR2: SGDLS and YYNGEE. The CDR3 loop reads CASSVLVRAGQDEQFF. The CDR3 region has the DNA TGTGCCAGCAGCGTACTTGTCCGGGCTGGACAAGATGAGCAGTTCTTC.

The CDR3 here is CASRLGQNNEQFF. As DNA, the CDR3 is TGTGCCAGCAGACTCGGACAGAACAATGAGCAGTTCTTC. The rearrangement links TRBV28 to TRBJ2-1; possible D gene TRBD1, 6 bases. Trimming removed 6 bases from V and 5 bases from J, with 11 bases in between. Germline values: CDR1 MDHEN, CDR2 SYDVKM. The CDR3 is 13 residues long.

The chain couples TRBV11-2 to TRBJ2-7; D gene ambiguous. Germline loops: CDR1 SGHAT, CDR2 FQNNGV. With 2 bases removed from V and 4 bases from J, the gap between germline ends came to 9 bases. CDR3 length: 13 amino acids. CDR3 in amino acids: CASSLNKWYEQYF. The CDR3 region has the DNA TGTGCCAGCAGCTTAAACAAATGGTACGAGCAGTACTTC.

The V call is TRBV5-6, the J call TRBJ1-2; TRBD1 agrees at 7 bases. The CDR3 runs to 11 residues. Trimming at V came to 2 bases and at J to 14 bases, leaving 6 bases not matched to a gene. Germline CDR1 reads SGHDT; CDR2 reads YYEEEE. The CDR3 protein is CASSFRGGETF. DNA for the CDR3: TGTGCCAGCAGCTTCAGAGGGGGCGAAACCTTC.

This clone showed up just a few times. The DNA for the CDR3 is TGTGCCAGCAGGTCCGACAGGGGTTTAACTTTCAAGGAGACCCAGTACTTC. Amino acid sequence: CASRSDRGLTFKETQYF. V is TRBV2 and J is TRBJ2-5; TRBD1 agrees at 8 bases. Germline V CDR1 and CDR2: SNHLY, FYNNEI. The V and J ends lost 6 bases and 5 bases, in that order; junction bases with no gene match: 17. The CDR3 sequence is 17 residues long.

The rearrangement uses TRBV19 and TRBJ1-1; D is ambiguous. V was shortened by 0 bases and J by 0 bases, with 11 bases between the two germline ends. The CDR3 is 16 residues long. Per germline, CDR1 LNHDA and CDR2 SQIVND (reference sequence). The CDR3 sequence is CASSIDPVSMNTEAFF. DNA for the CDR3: TGTGCCAGTAGTATAGATCCGGTCAGCATGAACACTGAAGCTTTCTTT.

DNA of the CDR3: TGTGCCAGCAGTGACTCGGTCAGCGGGAGTGGGGCCGAGCAGTTCTTC. This encodes CASSDSVSGSGAEQFF. The rearrangement links TRBV6-4 to TRBJ2-1, with 8 bases fitting TRBD2. This CDR3 has 16 residues. Germline CDR1 MRHNA, CDR2 SNTAGT. V lost 0 bases, J lost 10 bases, and 11 bases stayed unmatched.

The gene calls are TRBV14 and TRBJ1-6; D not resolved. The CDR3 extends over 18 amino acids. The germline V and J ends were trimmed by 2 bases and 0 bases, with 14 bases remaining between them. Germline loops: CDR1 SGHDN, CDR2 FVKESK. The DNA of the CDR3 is TGTGCCAGCAGCCAATGGTCGGGTCTGAGCTCCTATAATTCACCCCTCCACTTT. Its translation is CASSQWSGLSSYNSPLHF. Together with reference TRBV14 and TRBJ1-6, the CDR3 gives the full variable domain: EAGVTQFPSHSVIEKGQTVTLRCDPISGHDNLYWYRRVMGKEIKFLLHFVKESKQDESGMPNNRFLAERTGGTYSTLKVQPAELEDSGVYFCASSQWSGLSSYNSPLHFGNGTRLTVT.

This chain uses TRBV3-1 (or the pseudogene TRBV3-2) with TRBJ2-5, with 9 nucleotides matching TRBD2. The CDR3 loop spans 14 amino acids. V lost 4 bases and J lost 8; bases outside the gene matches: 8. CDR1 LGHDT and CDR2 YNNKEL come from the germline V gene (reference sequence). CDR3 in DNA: TGTGCCAGCAGCCCGTTTAGCGGGGGTAAAACCCAGTACTTC. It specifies CASSPFSGGKTQYF.

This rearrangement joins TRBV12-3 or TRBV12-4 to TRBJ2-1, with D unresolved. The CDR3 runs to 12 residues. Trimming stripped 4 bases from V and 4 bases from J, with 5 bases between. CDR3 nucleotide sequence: TGTGCCAGCAGTTCCAGATACAATGAGCAGTTCTTC. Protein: CASSSRYNEQFF.

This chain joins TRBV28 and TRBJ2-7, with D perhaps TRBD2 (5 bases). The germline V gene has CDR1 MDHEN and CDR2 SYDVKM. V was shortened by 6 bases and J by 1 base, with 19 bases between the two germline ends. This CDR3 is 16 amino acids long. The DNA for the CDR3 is TGTGCCAGCAGCCTCCTGGGAAGGGAGAGGTCCTACGAGCAGTACTTC. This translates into CASSLLGRERSYEQYF. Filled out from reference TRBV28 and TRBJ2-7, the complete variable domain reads DVKVTQSSRYLVKRTGEKVFLECVQDMDHENMFWYRQDPGLGLRLIYFSYDVKMKEKGDIPEGYSVSREKKERFSLILESASTNQTSMYLCASSLLGRERSYEQYFGPGTRLTVT.

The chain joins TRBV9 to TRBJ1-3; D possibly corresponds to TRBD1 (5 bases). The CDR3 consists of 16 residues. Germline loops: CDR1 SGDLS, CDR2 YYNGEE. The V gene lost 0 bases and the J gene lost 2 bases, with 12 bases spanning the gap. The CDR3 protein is CASSVAGQGAGNTIYF. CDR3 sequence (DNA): TGTGCCAGCAGCGTAGCTGGGCAGGGAGCTGGAAACACCATATATTTT.

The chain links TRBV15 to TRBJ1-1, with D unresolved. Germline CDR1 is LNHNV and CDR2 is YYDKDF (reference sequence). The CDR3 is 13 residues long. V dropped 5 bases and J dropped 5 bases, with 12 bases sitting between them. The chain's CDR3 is CATSPELGTEAFF. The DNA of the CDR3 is TGTGCCACCAGCCCCGAATTAGGTACTGAAGCTTTCTTT.

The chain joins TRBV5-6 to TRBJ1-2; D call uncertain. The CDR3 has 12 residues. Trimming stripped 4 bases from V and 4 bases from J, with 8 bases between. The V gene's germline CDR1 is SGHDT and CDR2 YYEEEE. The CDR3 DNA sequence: TGTGCCAGCAGCCCCGGCGGCTATGGCTACACCTTC. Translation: CASSPGGYGYTF.

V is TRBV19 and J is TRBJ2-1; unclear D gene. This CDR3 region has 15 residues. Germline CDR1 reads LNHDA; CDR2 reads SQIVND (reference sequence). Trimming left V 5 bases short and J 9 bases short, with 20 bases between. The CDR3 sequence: CASSLERPTDGEQFF. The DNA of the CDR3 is TGTGCCAGTAGTTTGGAAAGGCCCACGGATGGTGAGCAGTTCTTC.

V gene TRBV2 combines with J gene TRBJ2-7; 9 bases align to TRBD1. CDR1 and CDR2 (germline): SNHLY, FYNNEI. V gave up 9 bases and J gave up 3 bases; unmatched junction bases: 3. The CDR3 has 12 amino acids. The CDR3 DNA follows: TGTGCCAGGGGGACAGGGAACTACGAGCAGTACTTC. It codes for CARGTGNYEQYF.